These T cell receptor beta chains were read from a single sample in a study of T cell responses to AZD1222 COVID-19 vaccine. Clones were read by immunoSEQ multiplex PCR, and TCRdb kept only the in-frame ones, dropping some. This table holds roughly 200,000 clones, around 90% found once. This specimen consisted of peripheral blood, obtained on day 0 of AZD1222 vaccination. These receptors were collected from an adult in good health. CDR3s include the opening cysteine and the closing phenylalanine or tryptophan. A D gene is named only where the DNA matches it firmly. Size is omitted from some rows. Given values are once, few, many or a class for expanded clones.

v_gene: TRBV7-3; abundance: .; d_gene: .; j_gene: TRBJ1-1; CDR3nt: TGTGCCAGCAGCTTATCCGCAGGCCTGAACACTGAAGCTTTCTTT; CDR3aa: CASSLSAGLNTEAFF
v_gene: TRBV4-1; abundance: .; d_gene: .; j_gene: TRBJ2-3; CDR3nt: TGCGCCAGCAGCCAAGTGGGAACGTTTCCCCCAGATACGCAGTATTTT; CDR3aa: CASSQVGTFPPDTQYF
v_gene: TRBV6-5; abundance: .; d_gene: .; j_gene: TRBJ1-6; CDR3nt: TGTGCCAGCAGTTACTCGTTCGGGGGTACGAATTCACCCCTCCACTTT; CDR3aa: CASSYSFGGTNSPLHF
v_gene: TRBV19; abundance: few; d_gene: .; j_gene: TRBJ1-2; CDR3nt: TGTGCCAGTACTCCACAGGGTCCCTATGGCTACACCTTC; CDR3aa: CASTPQGPYGYTF
v_gene: TRBV6-5; abundance: .; d_gene: .; j_gene: TRBJ2-3; CDR3nt: TGTGCCAGCATGGTTGGAGGGACTAGCACAGATACGCAGTATTTT; CDR3aa: CASMVGGTSTDTQYF
v_gene: TRBV11-2; abundance: .; d_gene: TRBD1; j_gene: TRBJ1-1; CDR3nt: TGTGCCAGCAGCTTCACCGGGACAGGGTCTGAAGCTTTCTTT; CDR3aa: CASSFTGTGSEAFF
v_gene: TRBV2; abundance: .; d_gene: .; j_gene: TRBJ2-7; CDR3nt: TGTGCCAGCAGCGTCGGACAGTCCTACGAGCAGTACTTC; CDR3aa: CASSVGQSYEQYF
v_gene: TRBV6-1; abundance: .; d_gene: .; j_gene: TRBJ2-1; CDR3nt: TGTGCCAGCAGTGAATATGGGAGACACTCCCGAAGCTCCTACAATGAGCAGTTCTTC; CDR3aa: CASSEYGRHSRSSYNEQFF
v_gene: TRBV18; abundance: .; d_gene: .; j_gene: TRBJ1-1; CDR3nt: TGTGCCAGCTCACCACCATACAGAACGAAAGCTTTCTTT; CDR3aa: CASSPPYRTKAFF
v_gene: TRBV10-2; abundance: .; d_gene: .; j_gene: TRBJ1-1; CDR3nt: TGCGCCAGCAGTGAGGAGGGATACACTGAAGCTTTCTTT; CDR3aa: CASSEEGYTEAFF
v_gene: TRBV18; abundance: few; d_gene: .; j_gene: TRBJ2-7; CDR3nt: TGTGCCAGCTCACCAAACGGGGGAGAGCAGTACTTC; CDR3aa: CASSPNGGEQYF
v_gene: TRBV6-5; abundance: .; d_gene: .; j_gene: TRBJ1-2; CDR3nt: TGTGCCAGCAGATCTGCGGGATCGGCCTATGGCTACACCTTC; CDR3aa: CASRSAGSAYGYTF
v_gene: TRBV10-2; abundance: .; d_gene: .; j_gene: TRBJ2-2; CDR3nt: TGCGCCAGCAGGGGGCAGGATGGCGGGGAGCTGTTTTTT; CDR3aa: CASRGQDGGELFF
v_gene: TRBV5-1; abundance: .; d_gene: TRBD1; j_gene: TRBJ2-2; CDR3nt: TGCGCCAGCAGCAGGACAGGGTTTAACACCGGGGAGCTGTTTTTT; CDR3aa: CASSRTGFNTGELFF